Below, 26 T cell receptor beta chains from the same sample are listed, as sequenced in a study of diagnostic markers for celiac disease. After re-calling the reads, TCRdb lists one entry per CDR3 protein, DNA absent. The sample holds 1,000 to 1,500 distinct CDR3 sequences. The sample consisted of either unsorted cells or a sorted T cell fraction (not recorded which). The receptor source for this set is a human donor. This table probably holds off-target reads from a library built for another chain.

The CDR3 is CASSQAGTGVQYGYTF. The chain links TRBV4-3 to TRBJ1-2; the TRBD1 assignment by TCRdb is unverifiable without DNA. Germline V gene lookup returns CDR1 LGHNA and CDR2 YSLEER. The CDR3 spans 16 residues.

This clonotype is identified as large (0.1 to 1%) from frequency. The V call is TRBV5-5, the J call TRBJ2-1. From germline, CDR1 is SGHKS and CDR2 YYEKEE (reference sequence). The CDR3 length is 11 residues. The CDR3 loop reads CASSLYNEQFF.

J is TRBJ2-1 and V is TRBV20-1; with no DNA, the TCRdb D assignment of TRBD2 cannot be verified. The CDR3 has 18 residues. Germline V gene lookup returns CDR1 DFQATT and CDR2 SNEGSKA (reference sequence). CDR3: CSAPPGGWGGPSYNEQFF.

This clonotype registers medium-sized by frequency. The chain carries TRBV4-1 and TRBJ2-2. The CDR3 consists of 14 residues. From germline, CDR1 is MGHRA and CDR2 YSYEKL. CDR3 amino acids: CASSQDVQPGELFF.

The chain recombines TRBV11-2 with TRBJ1-3. The length of the CDR3 is 13 residues. Germline CDR1 is SGHAT and CDR2 is FQNNGV. The CDR3 is CASSLDPGHTIYF.

This rearrangement joins TRBV18 to TRBJ2-1; as DNA is missing, the TRBD2 call by TCRdb cannot be tested. The CDR3 runs to 17 residues. CDR1 is KGHSH and CDR2 is LQKENI in the germline V gene. Here the CDR3 reads CASSPRLAGPKDNEQFF.

Measured by frequency, this clonotype is medium-sized. This chain joins TRBV20-1 and TRBJ2-7. The CDR3 loop spans 13 amino acids. Germline V gene data show CDR1 as DFQATT and CDR2 as SNEGSKA (reference sequence). CDR3 region: CSARDRMGYEQYF.

This clonotype is identified as medium-sized from frequency. The chain is built from TRBV12-3 or TRBV12-4 and TRBJ2-2. This CDR3 is 15 amino acids long. The CDR3: CASSADVPRTGELFF.

In terms of frequency, this clonotype is medium-sized (0.01 to 0.1%). The V and J genes are TRBV20-1 and TRBJ2-5; without DNA, the TCRdb call of TRBD2 cannot be checked. This CDR3 region has 15 residues. Germline values: CDR1 DFQATT, CDR2 SNEGSKA (reference sequence). The CDR3 region is CSASMGSGGQETQYF.

Considering frequency, this clonotype is medium-sized (0.01 to 0.1%). The chain links TRBV29-1 to TRBJ2-1; TCRdb's D gene call, TRBD2, goes unchecked for lack of DNA. From germline, CDR1 is SQVTM and CDR2 ANQGSEA. The CDR3 sequence is 14 residues long. The CDR3 loop is CSVPWGTSRGEQFF.

The chain is built from TRBV7-9 and TRBJ2-1; TCRdb selects TRBD2, and the lack of DNA leaves this call unchecked. CDR1 and CDR2 from the germline V gene are SEHNR and FQNEAQ (reference sequence). The CDR3 contains 15 residues. The CDR3 reads CASTYGTSGSYEQFF.

The chain links TRBV5-6 to TRBJ2-3; TCRdb reports TRBD2, a call that lacks DNA to check it against. The CDR3 consists of 12 residues. CDR1 SGHDT and CDR2 YYEEEE come from the germline V gene. The CDR3: CASSQSARAQYF.

CDR3 sequence: CSMNDGNTGELFF. The chain couples TRBV29-1 to TRBJ2-2. Germline CDR1 and CDR2: SQVTM and ANQGSEA. CDR3 size: 13 residues.

This clonotype ranks as medium-sized in terms of frequency. The chain employs TRBV18 and TRBJ1-1. The CDR3 length is 15 residues. CDR1 and CDR2 (germline): KGHSH, LQKENI. The CDR3 loop reads CASSPGQRRNTEAFF.

This clonotype is identified as medium-sized from frequency. This chain joins TRBV6-1 and TRBJ2-1; TCRdb outputs TRBD1, but without DNA this stays unchecked. The germline V gene encodes CDR1 MNHNS and CDR2 SASEGT. The CDR3 runs to 18 residues. The CDR3 loop is CAWGQGSAVYYSYNEQFF.

This rearrangement joins TRBV15 to TRBJ2-2. This CDR3 spans 15 amino acids. In germline, CDR1 is LNHNV, CDR2 YYDKDF (reference sequence). CDR3 sequence reads: CATSTWVSNTGELFF.

The V gene is TRBV6-6, the J gene TRBJ2-4; TCRdb reports TRBD1, a call that lacks DNA to check it against. The germline gives CDR1 MNHNY, CDR2 SVGAGI (reference sequence). CDR3 length equals 13 residues. The CDR3 sequence: CATQNDKGDIQYF.

V usage is TRBV20-1 and J usage is TRBJ2-3; TCRdb picks TRBD2, but there is no DNA to check that call. Germline CDR1 DFQATT, CDR2 SNEGSKA (reference sequence). The CDR3 spans 17 residues. The chain's CDR3 is CSARQNLRLASTDTQYF.

Its frequency marks this clonotype as medium-sized. The V gene is TRBV2, the J gene TRBJ1-4; lacking DNA, the TRBD1 call made by TCRdb goes unchecked. This CDR3 has 16 amino acids. Germline-derived CDR1 and CDR2 are SNHLY and FYNNEI. The CDR3 here is CASSERQGTANEKLFF.

The J gene is TRBJ2-1, the V gene TRBV16; lacking DNA, the TRBD2 call made by TCRdb goes unchecked. Germline lookup yields CDR1 KGHSY and CDR2 FQNENV. This CDR3 is 14 amino acids long. CDR3 protein: CASNPQRSYNEQFF.

The gene calls are TRBV29-1 and TRBJ2-1; there is no DNA to check the TCRdb D call of TRBD2. Germline loops: CDR1 SQVTM, CDR2 ANQGSEA. The CDR3 spans 14 residues. The CDR3 reads CSVEGLPLQNEQFF.

This rearrangement joins TRBV29-1 to TRBJ2-5; TCRdb's assignment of TRBD2 cannot be checked, as there is no DNA. CDR3 length equals 12 residues. Germline CDR1 reads SQVTM; CDR2 reads ANQGSEA. The CDR3 is CSVVGEGETQYF.

Judged by frequency, this clonotype is medium-sized. This chain connects TRBV10-3 to TRBJ2-4; the TCRdb call, TRBD2, lacks DNA for checking. Germline lookup yields CDR1 ENHRY and CDR2 SYGVKD. This CDR3 has 15 residues. CDR3: CAISDRAIAKNIQYF.

This clonotype is medium-sized (0.01 to 0.1%) by frequency. The J gene is TRBJ2-7, the V gene TRBV20-1. The CDR3 has 13 amino acids. Per the germline V gene, CDR1 is DFQATT and CDR2 is SNEGSKA (reference sequence). CDR3 in amino acids: CSARDRQTYEQYF.

The rearrangement links TRBV7-2 to TRBJ1-4. Germline assignment: CDR1 SGHTA and CDR2 FQGNSA. This CDR3 is 16 amino acids long. CDR3 protein: CASSFPRHGTNEKLFF.

V gene TRBV6-6 combines with J gene TRBJ2-5; the TCRdb D gene call, TRBD1, has no DNA to confirm it. The CDR3 spans 13 residues. Germline V gene data show CDR1 as MNHNY and CDR2 as SVGAGI (reference sequence). This CDR3 reads CASTGVGGETQYF.